A single sample is the source of the 3 T cell receptor beta chains below, sequenced in a study of blood T cell repertoires in COVID-19. TCRdb keeps only in-frame clones here, not all; method: immunoSEQ multiplex PCR. The sample lists 440,000 or so clones, about nine tenths occurring once. The material sequenced was peripheral blood. The receptors derive from a woman aged 40-49 years with COVID-19, enrolled during active disease.

The chain has TRBV21-1 and TRBJ1-2; TRBD1 is taken as the D call from the table, unchecked against the DNA. TRBV21-1 is recorded as a pseudogene. The CDR3 runs 17 residues. The CDR3 protein is CASSFPGQGAGYDGYTF. The CDR3, as DNA: TGTGCCAGCAGCTTTCCGGGACAGGGGGCTGGATACGATGGCTACACCTTC.

The chain joins TRBV7-9 to TRBJ2-7, with 11 bases that match TRBD2. The CDR3 is 14 residues long. Germline trimming cut 3 bases from V and 6 bases from J; bases unmatched to any gene: 4. Per germline, CDR1 SEHNR and CDR2 FQNEAQ (reference sequence). In DNA, the CDR3 is TGTGCCAGCAGCTTGACTAGCGGGGTACTCGAGCAGTACTTC. Its translation: CASSLTSGVLEQYF.

The chain links TRBV5-1 to TRBJ1-1, with D possibly TRBD1 on 6 matching bases. The CDR3 extends over 16 amino acids. Deletions cut 6 bases from V and 1 base from J, with 19 bases between. From germline, CDR1 is SGHRS and CDR2 YFSETQ. The CDR3 sequence is CASNSALGHKNTEAFF. DNA of the CDR3: TGCGCCAGCAATTCAGCCTTGGGACACAAGAACACTGAAGCTTTCTTT.